Shown below are 19 T cell receptor beta chains from a single sample sequenced in a study of blood T cell repertoires in COVID-19. Only in-frame clones appear in the TCRdb table, and some are missing; sequencing was by immunoSEQ multiplex PCR. The sample has about 140,000 clones, 84% seen once; the top ten hold about 3.7%. Material: PBMCs or T cells enriched from blood (not recorded which). These receptors all come from a woman in her forties or fifties with acute COVID-19.

The chain combines TRBV3-1 (or the pseudogene TRBV3-2) with TRBJ2-7, with TRBD1 matching 10 bases. CDR3 size: 14 residues. Trimming at V came to 4 bases and at J to 9 bases, leaving 9 bases not matched to a gene. Germline-derived CDR1 and CDR2 are LGHDT and YNNKEL (reference sequence). CDR3 nucleotides: TGTGCCAGCAGCCCCCGGGACAGGGGTTCGGGGCAGTACTTC. It specifies CASSPRDRGSGQYF.

The rearrangement links TRBV5-5 to TRBJ2-5; 8 positions match TRBD2. This CDR3 comprises 16 residues. Germline CDR1 and CDR2: SGHKS and YYEKEE (reference sequence). J gave up 4 bases and V 1 base, and 9 bases lay outside the gene matches. The CDR3 region is CASSLPGAGGGETQYF. CDR3 DNA: TGTGCCAGCAGCTTGCCGGGGGCGGGAGGTGGAGAGACCCAGTACTTC.

CDR3 nucleotides: TGTGCCACCAGTGAAGGCTTGGAGGCAGGCGGGACAGATACGCAGTATTTT. Its protein product is CATSEGLEAGGTDTQYF. This chain uses TRBV24-1 with TRBJ2-3; maybe TRBD2 (5 bases). This CDR3 has 17 residues. Germline V gene sequence: CDR1 KGHDR, CDR2 SFDVKD. V was cut by 4 bases and J by 3 bases, with 19 bases left in between.

The CDR3, as DNA: TGTGCCAGCAGTCCGTTTCTGTACGAGCAGTACTTC. Protein sequence: CASSPFLYEQYF. The V call is TRBV28, the J call TRBJ2-7; D is ambiguous. The CDR3 totals 12 residues. V lost 5 bases and J lost 4, with 9 bases in between. Germline V CDR1 and CDR2: MDHEN, SYDVKM.

The chain uses TRBV6-5 and TRBJ2-1, with TRBD2 matching 9 bases. Trimming cost V 10 bases and J 5 bases; bases outside gene matches: 9. CDR3 length equals 14 residues. CDR1 is MNHEY, CDR2 SVGAGI, per germline. In nucleotides, the CDR3 is TGTGCCACCGACAGGACTAGCGCCAACAATGAGCAGTTCTTC. Translated, it gives CATDRTSANNEQFF.

V gene TRBV9 combines with J gene TRBJ1-1; TRBD1 might be the D (5 bases). The CDR3 extends over 15 amino acids. Trimming took 2 bases from V and 1 from J, leaving 12 bases between them. The V gene's germline CDR1 is SGDLS and CDR2 YYNGEE. The CDR3 region has the DNA TGTGCCAGCAGCGTGATAGGGGAACCGAACACTGAAGCTTTCTTT. Its protein product is CASSVIGEPNTEAFF.

V is TRBV28 and J is TRBJ1-1; TRBD1 aligns across 7 bases. Germline values: CDR1 MDHEN, CDR2 SYDVKM. The CDR3 extends over 15 amino acids. V shed 5 bases and J 4 bases; nucleotides not matched to a gene: 10. The CDR3 reads CASSLGGGYGTEAFF. For the CDR3, the DNA is TGTGCCAGCAGTCTCGGAGGGGGCTACGGCACTGAAGCTTTCTTT. Combining the CDR3 with reference TRBV28 and TRBJ1-1 gives the whole variable domain DVKVTQSSRYLVKRTGEKVFLECVQDMDHENMFWYRQDPGLGLRLIYFSYDVKMKEKGDIPEGYSVSREKKERFSLILESASTNQTSMYLCASSLGGGYGTEAFFGQGTRLTVV.

The chain recombines TRBV24-1 with TRBJ2-3; 10 bases fit TRBD2. V gave up 7 bases and J gave up 5 bases; unmatched junction bases: 8. This CDR3 contains 15 residues. CDR1 KGHDR and CDR2 SFDVKD come from the germline V gene. This CDR3 reads CATSRTSGGGDTQYF. The CDR3 DNA reads TGTGCCACCAGCAGGACTAGCGGAGGGGGAGATACGCAGTATTTT.

The chain has TRBV30 and TRBJ2-7; D gene ambiguous. Germline-derived CDR1 and CDR2 are GTSNPN and SVGIG (reference sequence). The length of the CDR3 is 11 residues. Trimming left V 0 bases short and J 6 bases short, with 6 bases between. This chain's CDR3 is CAWSVSSEQYF. CDR3 bases: TGTGCCTGGAGTGTGTCTAGCGAGCAGTACTTC. The full variable domain, with the rest looked up from reference TRBV30 and TRBJ2-7, is SQTIHQWPATLVQPVGSPLSLECTVEGTSNPNLYWYRQAAGRGLQLLFYSVGIGQISSEVPQNLSASRPQDRQFILSSKKLLLSDSGFYLCAWSVSSEQYFGPGTRLTVT.

This sequence joins TRBV4-2 and TRBJ1-2, with a tentative D call TRBD1 (5 bases). This CDR3 region has 15 residues. V lost 0 bases and J lost 6, with 14 bases in between. Germline CDR1 LGHNA, CDR2 YNFKEQ. Here the CDR3 reads CASSQDEQGRNGYTF. The DNA for the CDR3 is TGTGCCAGCAGCCAAGATGAGCAGGGTAGGAATGGCTACACCTTC.

The chain recombines TRBV21-1 with TRBJ1-5. TRBV21-1 is shown as a pseudogene. The CDR3 runs 16 residues. The CDR3 DNA sequence: TGTGCCAGCAGCGATGAAGGCGCGGAAAGCAATCAGCCCCAGCATTTT. Residues: CASSDEGAESNQPQHF.

The rearrangement joins TRBV19 to TRBJ1-6, with 7 bases matching TRBD1. The CDR3 extends over 15 amino acids. Germline values: CDR1 LNHDA, CDR2 SQIVND (reference sequence). Unmatched junction bases numbered 8, after V lost 5 bases and J lost 7 bases. CDR3 coding DNA: TGTGCCAGTAGTGCCAACAGGGGTGGGAATTCACCCCTCCACTTT. Residues: CASSANRGGNSPLHF.

The V gene is TRBV4-3, the J gene TRBJ1-5; 12 nucleotides match TRBD1. Germline V lookup: CDR1 LGHNA, CDR2 YSLEER. V dropped 3 bases and J dropped 4; count of bases not matched to a gene: 7. The CDR3 contains 17 residues. The CDR3: CASSHFWGQGANQPQHF. The CDR3 DNA reads TGCGCCAGCAGCCACTTTTGGGGACAGGGGGCTAATCAGCCCCAGCATTTT.

In this sample, this clone turned up once. The chain couples TRBV19 to TRBJ2-2; 8 bases line up with TRBD1. After removal of 7 bases from V and 7 bases from J, the junction contained 8 bases not matched to a gene. Looked up from germline, CDR1 is LNHDA and CDR2 is SQIVND (reference sequence). The CDR3 length is 14 residues. CDR3 DNA sequence: TGTGCCAGTAAATTGACAGGGGCCAACGGGGAGCTGTTTTTT. It codes for CASKLTGANGELFF.

The V and J genes are TRBV5-1 and TRBJ2-3, with 7 bases matching TRBD2. Unmatched junction bases numbered 11, after V lost 4 bases and J lost 0 bases. The CDR3 covers 17 residues. CDR1 is SGHRS, CDR2 YFSETQ, per germline. CDR3 region: CASSHGRDSGSTDTQYF. In nucleotides, the CDR3 is TGCGCCAGCAGCCATGGTAGGGATAGCGGGAGCACAGATACGCAGTATTTT.

The J gene is TRBJ2-3, the V gene TRBV7-2, with D unresolved. CDR1 is SGHTA and CDR2 is FQGNSA in the germline V gene. The CDR3 consists of 14 residues. The V end was cut by 1 base, the J end by 5 bases, with 10 bases between. The CDR3 bases are TGTGCCAGCAGCTTAGGGTACTCGGGAGATACGCAGTATTTT. Protein: CASSLGYSGDTQYF.

The chain joins TRBV6-1 to TRBJ1-1; 8 bases are shared with TRBD1. J was trimmed by 6 bases and V by 2 bases; bases with no gene match: 2. CDR1 is MNHNS, CDR2 SASEGT, per germline. The CDR3 runs to 13 residues. CDR3 protein: CASSERDRSEAFF. DNA of the CDR3: TGTGCCAGCAGTGAAAGGGACAGGTCTGAAGCTTTCTTT.

V usage is TRBV5-1 and J usage is TRBJ2-3, with TRBD2 matching 8 bases. Germline V lookup: CDR1 SGHRS, CDR2 YFSETQ. The CDR3 extends over 15 amino acids. The trim removed 5 bases at V and 4 bases at J, leaving 9 bases unmatched. CDR3 loop: CASSYQREFADTQYF. The CDR3 DNA is TGCGCCAGCAGTTACCAGCGGGAGTTCGCAGATACGCAGTATTTT.

The genes are TRBV6-2 or TRBV6-3 and TRBJ1-2; D perhaps matches TRBD1 (6 bases). V shed 5 bases and J shed 2 bases, with 9 bases lying between them. This CDR3 has 13 residues. Germline loops: CDR1 MNHEY, CDR2 SVGEGT. The CDR3 sequence: CASSLTGNYGYTF. CDR3 coding DNA: TGTGCCAGCAGTCTTACAGGGAACTATGGCTACACCTTC.